The T cell receptor beta chain under discussion was sequenced for a study of cytomegalovirus exposure and HLA in healthy donors. This clone was detected only once. Measured with immunoSEQ multiplex PCR; TCRdb has only the in-frame clones, and not every one. The sample has approximately 120,000 clones; approximately 94% are singletons. The specimen was PBMCs. This sequence originates from a woman younger than 35 in good health and CMV-seronegative.

The CDR3 here is CAIADSYNEQFF. CDR3 nucleotide sequence: TGTGCCATCGCGGACAGTTACAATGAGCAGTTCTTC. This rearrangement joins TRBV10-3 to TRBJ2-1; D perhaps matches TRBD1 (6 bases). The CDR3 sequence is 12 residues long. Trimming stripped 8 bases from V and 4 bases from J, with 9 bases between. CDR1 ENHRY and CDR2 SYGVKD come from the germline V gene.